Shown below are 7 T cell receptor beta chains from a single sample sequenced in a study of blood T cell repertoires in COVID-19. Profiled with immunoSEQ multiplex PCR; TCRdb holds only in-frame clones, not every one. Of roughly 68,000 clones detected, roughly nine tenths appear once; the ten largest clones hold 3.4%. Sequencing was carried out using peripheral blood. Source of these receptors: a woman aged 45-65 years with COVID-19, enrolled during active disease.

The J gene is TRBJ2-5, the V gene TRBV30, with D possibly TRBD1 on 6 matching bases. The germline V gene encodes CDR1 GTSNPN and CDR2 SVGIG (reference sequence). The CDR3 length is 15 residues. Trimming stripped 0 bases from V and 4 bases from J, with 15 bases between. In DNA form, the CDR3 reads TGTGCCTGGAGTGTACGAGGTCAGGGGAGAGAGACCCAGTACTTC. Amino acid sequence: CAWSVRGQGRETQYF.

The rearrangement joins TRBV6-2 or TRBV6-3 to TRBJ2-2, with 10 bases identical to TRBD1. CDR1 and CDR2 (germline): MNHEY, SVGEGT. Trimming cost V 4 bases and J 5 bases; bases outside gene matches: 4. The CDR3 consists of 15 residues. Written as DNA, the CDR3 is TGTGCCAGCAGTTTTCAGGACAGGGGGACCGGGGAGCTGTTTTTT. It translates to CASSFQDRGTGELFF.

This rearrangement joins TRBV19 to TRBJ1-3; D not resolved. The germline gives CDR1 LNHDA, CDR2 SQIVND (reference sequence). There are 12 residues in the CDR3. V shed 5 bases and J shed 3 bases, with 5 bases lying between them. The DNA for the CDR3 is TGTGCCAGTAGTTCTCTTGGAAACACCATATATTTT. This translates into CASSSLGNTIYF.

The CDR3 spells CASSQTSGPSNEQFF. For the CDR3, the DNA is TGTGCCAGCAGCCAGACTAGCGGCCCTTCCAATGAGCAGTTCTTC. The chain employs TRBV3-1 (or the pseudogene TRBV3-2) and TRBJ2-1; 9 bases fit TRBD2. Trimming at V came to 3 bases and at J to 6 bases, leaving 6 bases not matched to a gene. From germline, CDR1 is LGHDT and CDR2 YNNKEL (reference sequence). This CDR3 comprises 15 residues.

The rearrangement links TRBV3-1 (or the pseudogene TRBV3-2) to TRBJ2-2; TRBD2 aligns across 10 bases. With 4 bases clipped from V and 4 bases from J, the junction kept 12 bases outside the gene matches. From germline, CDR1 is LGHDT and CDR2 YNNKEL (reference sequence). The CDR3 is 18 amino acids. The chain's CDR3 is CASSLIPLSGRVTGELFF. In DNA, the CDR3 is TGTGCCAGCAGCCTTATTCCCCTCAGCGGGAGGGTCACCGGGGAGCTGTTTTTT.

The chain uses TRBV6-6 and TRBJ1-2; no reliable D call. CDR3 length: 15 residues. The V and J ends lost 0 bases and 3 bases respectively, with 11 bases between them. CDR1 is MNHNY and CDR2 is SVGAGI in the germline V gene (reference sequence). This CDR3 is CASSYSRVDDYGYTF. The DNA of the CDR3 is TGTGCCAGCAGTTACTCGAGGGTTGACGACTATGGCTACACCTTC.

The chain links TRBV5-5 to TRBJ1-3; perhaps TRBD1 as D (6 bases). V lost 1 base, J lost 3 bases, and 14 bases lay in between. The CDR3 contains 16 residues. Germline CDR1 is SGHKS and CDR2 is YYEKEE (reference sequence). The CDR3 region is CASSLFGGASGNTIYF. The DNA for the CDR3 is TGTGCCAGCAGCTTGTTTGGGGGGGCGAGTGGAAACACCATATATTTT.